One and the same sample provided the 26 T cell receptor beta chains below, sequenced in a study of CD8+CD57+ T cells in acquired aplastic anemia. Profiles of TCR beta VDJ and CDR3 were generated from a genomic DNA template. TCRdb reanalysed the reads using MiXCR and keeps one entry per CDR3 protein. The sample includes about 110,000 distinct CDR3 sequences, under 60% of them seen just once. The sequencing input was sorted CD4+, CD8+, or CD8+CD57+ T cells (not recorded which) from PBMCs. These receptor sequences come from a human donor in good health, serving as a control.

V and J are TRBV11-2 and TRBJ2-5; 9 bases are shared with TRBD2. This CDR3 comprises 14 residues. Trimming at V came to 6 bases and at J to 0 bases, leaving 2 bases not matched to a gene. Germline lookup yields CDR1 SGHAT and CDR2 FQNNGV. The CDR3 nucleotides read TGTGCCAGCAGGGTAGCGGGGGACCAAGAGACCCAGTACTTC. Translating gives CASRVAGDQETQYF.

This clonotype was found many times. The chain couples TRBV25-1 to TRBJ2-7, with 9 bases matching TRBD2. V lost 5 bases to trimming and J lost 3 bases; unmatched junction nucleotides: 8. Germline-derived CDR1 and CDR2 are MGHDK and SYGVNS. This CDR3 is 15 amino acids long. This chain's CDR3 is CASSPAGLAFYEQYF. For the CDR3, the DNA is TGTGCCAGCAGTCCTGCGGGACTAGCCTTCTACGAGCAGTACTTC.

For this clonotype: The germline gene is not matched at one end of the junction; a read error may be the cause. The CDR3 loop reads CASSQAGLDYNEQSF. In DNA form, the CDR3 reads TGTGCCAGCAGCCAAGCGGGGTTAGACTACAATGAGCAGTCCTTC. This chain links TRBV3-1 with TRBJ2-1; possibly TRBD2 for D (5 bases). CDR1 and CDR2 (germline): LGHDT, YNNKEL (reference sequence). This CDR3 contains 15 residues.

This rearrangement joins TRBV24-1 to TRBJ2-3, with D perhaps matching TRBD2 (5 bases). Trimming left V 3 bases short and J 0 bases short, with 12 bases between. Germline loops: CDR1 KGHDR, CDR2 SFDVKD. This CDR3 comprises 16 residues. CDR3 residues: CATSDQTRGSTDTQYF. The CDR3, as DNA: TGTGCCACCAGTGATCAGACACGGGGAAGCACAGATACGCAGTATTTT.

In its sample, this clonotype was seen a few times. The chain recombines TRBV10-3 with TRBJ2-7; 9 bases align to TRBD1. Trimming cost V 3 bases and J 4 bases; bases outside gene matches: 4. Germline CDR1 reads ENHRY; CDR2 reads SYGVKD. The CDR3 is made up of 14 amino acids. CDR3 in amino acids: CAISESDRGYEQYF. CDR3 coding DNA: TGTGCCATCAGTGAATCGGACAGGGGATACGAGCAGTACTTC.

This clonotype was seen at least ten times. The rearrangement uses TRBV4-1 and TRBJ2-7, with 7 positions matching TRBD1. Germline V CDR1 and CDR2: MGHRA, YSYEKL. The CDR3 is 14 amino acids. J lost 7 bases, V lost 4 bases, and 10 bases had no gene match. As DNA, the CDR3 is TGCGCCAGCAGCCGAGAGGACAGGCTGGAGGAGCAGTACTTC. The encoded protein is CASSREDRLEEQYF.

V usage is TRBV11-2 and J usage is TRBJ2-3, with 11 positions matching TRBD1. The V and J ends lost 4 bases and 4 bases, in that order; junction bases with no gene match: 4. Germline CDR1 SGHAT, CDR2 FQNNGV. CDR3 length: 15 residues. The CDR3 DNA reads TGTGCCAGCAGCTCCGGGACAGGGGGATCAGATACGCAGTATTTT. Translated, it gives CASSSGTGGSDTQYF.

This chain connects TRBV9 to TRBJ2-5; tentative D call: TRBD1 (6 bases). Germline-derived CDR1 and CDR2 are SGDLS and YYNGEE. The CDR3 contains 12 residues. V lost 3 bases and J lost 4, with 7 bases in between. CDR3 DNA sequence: TGTGCCAGCAGCGCCAGGGGAGAGACCCAGTACTTC. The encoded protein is CASSARGETQYF.

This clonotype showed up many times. As DNA, the CDR3 is TGTGCCATCGGGACCTCAGATACGCAGTATTTT. Its translation is CAIGTSDTQYF. The gene calls are TRBV24-1 and TRBJ2-3; D is tentatively TRBD1 or TRBD2 (5 bases each). Germline CDR1 and CDR2: KGHDR and SFDVKD. This CDR3 has 11 residues. V dropped 11 bases and J dropped 4 bases, with 9 bases sitting between them.

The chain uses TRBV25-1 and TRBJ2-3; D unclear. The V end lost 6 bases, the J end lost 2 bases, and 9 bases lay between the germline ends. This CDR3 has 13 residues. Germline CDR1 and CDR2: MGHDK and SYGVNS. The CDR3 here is CASSVGDTDTQYF. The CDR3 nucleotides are TGTGCCAGCAGCGTAGGAGACACAGATACGCAGTATTTT.

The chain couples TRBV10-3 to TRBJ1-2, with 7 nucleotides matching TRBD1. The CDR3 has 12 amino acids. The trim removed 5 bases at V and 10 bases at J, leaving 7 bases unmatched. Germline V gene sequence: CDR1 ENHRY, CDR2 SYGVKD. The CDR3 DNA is TGTGCCATCAGTTCACAGGGGTCTCACTACACCTTC. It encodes CAISSQGSHYTF.

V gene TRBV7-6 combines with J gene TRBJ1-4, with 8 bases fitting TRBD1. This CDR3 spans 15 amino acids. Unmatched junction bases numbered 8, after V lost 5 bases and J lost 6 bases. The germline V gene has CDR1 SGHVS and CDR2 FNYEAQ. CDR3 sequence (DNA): TGTGCCAGCAGCAACCAGGGACAGGAGGATGAAAAACTGTTTTTT. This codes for CASSNQGQEDEKLFF.

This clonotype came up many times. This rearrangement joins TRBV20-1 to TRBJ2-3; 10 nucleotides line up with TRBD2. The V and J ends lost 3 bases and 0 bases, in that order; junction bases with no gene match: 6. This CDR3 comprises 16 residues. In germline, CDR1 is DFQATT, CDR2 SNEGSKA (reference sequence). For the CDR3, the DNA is TGCAGTGCTAGTTGGCTAGCGGGGGATAGCACAGATACGCAGTATTTT. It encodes CSASWLAGDSTDTQYF.

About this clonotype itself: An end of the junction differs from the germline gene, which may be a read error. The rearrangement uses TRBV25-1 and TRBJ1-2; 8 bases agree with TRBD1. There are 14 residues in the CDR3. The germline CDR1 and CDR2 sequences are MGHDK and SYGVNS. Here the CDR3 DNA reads TGTCCCAGCAGTCGACAGGGGAAGGCGAATGGCTACACCTTC. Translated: CPSSRQGKANGYTF.

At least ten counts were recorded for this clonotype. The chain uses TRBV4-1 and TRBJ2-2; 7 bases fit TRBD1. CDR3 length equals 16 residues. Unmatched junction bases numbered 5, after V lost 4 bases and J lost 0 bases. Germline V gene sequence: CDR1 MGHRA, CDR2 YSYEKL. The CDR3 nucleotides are TGCGCCAGCAGCCCGCTGGGACAGACGAACACCGGGGAGCTGTTTTTT. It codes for CASSPLGQTNTGELFF.

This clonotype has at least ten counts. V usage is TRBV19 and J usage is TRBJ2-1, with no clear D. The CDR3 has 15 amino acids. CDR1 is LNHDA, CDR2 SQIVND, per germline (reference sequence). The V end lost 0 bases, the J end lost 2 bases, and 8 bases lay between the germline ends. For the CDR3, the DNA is TGTGCCAGTAGTATAGATGAATGGGCCTACAATGAGCAGTTCTTC. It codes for CASSIDEWAYNEQFF.

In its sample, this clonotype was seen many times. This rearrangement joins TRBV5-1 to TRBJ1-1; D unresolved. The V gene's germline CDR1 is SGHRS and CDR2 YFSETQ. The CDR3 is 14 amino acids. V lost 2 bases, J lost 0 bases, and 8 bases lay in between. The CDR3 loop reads CASSFRAMNTEAFF. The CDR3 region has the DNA TGCGCCAGCAGCTTCCGGGCCATGAACACTGAAGCTTTCTTT. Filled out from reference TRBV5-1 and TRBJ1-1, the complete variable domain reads KAGVTQTPRYLIKTRGQQVTLSCSPISGHRSVSWYQQTPGQGLQFLFEYFSETQRNKGNFPGRFSGRQFSNSRSEMNVSTLELGDSALYLCASSFRAMNTEAFFGQGTRLTVV.

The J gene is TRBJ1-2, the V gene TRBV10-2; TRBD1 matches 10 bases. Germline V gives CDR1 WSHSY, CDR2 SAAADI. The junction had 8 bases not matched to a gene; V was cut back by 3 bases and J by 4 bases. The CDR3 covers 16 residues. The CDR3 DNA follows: TGCGCCAGCAGTGACCCGACCGGGACAGGGGTCTATGGCTACACCTTC. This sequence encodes CASSDPTGTGVYGYTF.

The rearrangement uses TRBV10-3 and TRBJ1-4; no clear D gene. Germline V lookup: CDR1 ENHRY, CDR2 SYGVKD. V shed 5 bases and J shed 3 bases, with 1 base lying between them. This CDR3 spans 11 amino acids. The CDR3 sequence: CAISSNEKLFF. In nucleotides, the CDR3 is TGTGCCATCAGTTCTAATGAAAAACTGTTTTTT.

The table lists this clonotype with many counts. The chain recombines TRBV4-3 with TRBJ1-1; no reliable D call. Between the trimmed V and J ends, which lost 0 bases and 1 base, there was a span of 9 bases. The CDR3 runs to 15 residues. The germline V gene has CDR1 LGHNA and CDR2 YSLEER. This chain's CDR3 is CASSQDLGTNTEAFF. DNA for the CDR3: TGCGCCAGCAGCCAAGATTTAGGCACGAACACTGAAGCTTTCTTT.

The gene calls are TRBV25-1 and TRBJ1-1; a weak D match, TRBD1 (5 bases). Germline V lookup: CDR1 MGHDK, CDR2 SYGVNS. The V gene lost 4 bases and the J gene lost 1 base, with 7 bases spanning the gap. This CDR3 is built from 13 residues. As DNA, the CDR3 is TGTGCCAGCAGTGGCGGGACGAACACTGAAGCTTTCTTT. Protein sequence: CASSGGTNTEAFF.

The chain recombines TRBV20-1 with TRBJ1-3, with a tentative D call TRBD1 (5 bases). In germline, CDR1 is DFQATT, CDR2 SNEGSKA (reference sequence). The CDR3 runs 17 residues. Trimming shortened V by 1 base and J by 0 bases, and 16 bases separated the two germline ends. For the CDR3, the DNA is TGCAGTGCTAGAGTGCTCGACAGAGATAGCTCTGGAAACACCATATATTTT. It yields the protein CSARVLDRDSSGNTIYF.

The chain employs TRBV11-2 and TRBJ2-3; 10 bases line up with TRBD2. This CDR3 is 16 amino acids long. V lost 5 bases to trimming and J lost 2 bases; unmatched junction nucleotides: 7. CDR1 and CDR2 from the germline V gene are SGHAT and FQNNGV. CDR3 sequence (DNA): TGTGCCAGCAGCGAGGCTACTAGCGGGGACACAGATACGCAGTATTTT. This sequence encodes CASSEATSGDTDTQYF. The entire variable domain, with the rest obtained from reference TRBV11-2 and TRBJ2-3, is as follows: EAGVAQSPRYKIIEKRQSVAFWCNPISGHATLYWYQQILGQGPKLLIQFQNNGVVDDSQLPKDRFSAERLKGVDSTLKIQPAKLEDSAVYLCASSEATSGDTDTQYFGPGTRLTVL.

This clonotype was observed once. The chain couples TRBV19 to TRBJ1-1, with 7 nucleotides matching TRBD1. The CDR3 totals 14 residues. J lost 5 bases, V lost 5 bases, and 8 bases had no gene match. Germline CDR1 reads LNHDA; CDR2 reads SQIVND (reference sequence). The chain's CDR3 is CASSLRGRGTEAFF. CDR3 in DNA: TGTGCCAGTAGTCTCAGGGGCAGGGGGACTGAAGCTTTCTTT.

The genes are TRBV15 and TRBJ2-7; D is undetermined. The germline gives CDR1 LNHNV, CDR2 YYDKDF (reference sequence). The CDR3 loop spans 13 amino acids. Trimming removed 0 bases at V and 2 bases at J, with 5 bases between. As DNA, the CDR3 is TGTGCCACCAGCAGAGACACCACCTACGAGCAGTACTTC. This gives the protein CATSRDTTYEQYF. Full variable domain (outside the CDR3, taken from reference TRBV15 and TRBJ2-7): DAMVIQNPRYQVTQFGKPVTLSCSQTLNHNVMYWYQQKSSQAPKLLFHYYDKDFNNEADTPDNFQSRRPNTSFCFLDIRSPGLGDTAMYLCATSRDTTYEQYFGPGTRLTVT.

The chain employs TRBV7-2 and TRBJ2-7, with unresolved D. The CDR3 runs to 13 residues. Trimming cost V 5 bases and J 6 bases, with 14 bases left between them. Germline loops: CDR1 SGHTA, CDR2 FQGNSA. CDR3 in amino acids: CASSIGWIGEQYF. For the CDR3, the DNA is TGTGCCAGCAGCATCGGGTGGATTGGCGAGCAGTACTTC.